These T cell receptor beta chains were read from a single sample in a study of blood T cell repertoires in COVID-19. Sequencing used immunoSEQ multiplex PCR; TCRdb keeps in-frame clones, though not all of them. The table records 150,000 or so clones, approximately 85% of them present only once. The sample consisted of peripheral blood. The receptors derive from a woman aged 60 to 75 with COVID-19, enrolled during active disease. Both conserved end residues are part of each CDR3. D genes are given only for firm matches. Expanded clones are given a class, and other clones once, few, many or no size at all.

V gene: TRBV5-6; clone size: NA; D gene: NA; J gene: TRBJ1-5; CDR3 protein: CASSFWGVGQPQHF; CDR3 DNA: TGTGCCAGCAGCTTCTGGGGCGTAGGGCAGCCCCAGCATTTT
V gene: TRBV18; clone size: NA; D gene: TRBD1; J gene: TRBJ1-1; CDR3 protein: CASSPAQGITEAFF; CDR3 DNA: TGTGCCAGCTCACCCGCACAGGGGATCACTGAAGCTTTCTTT
V gene: TRBV10-3; clone size: NA; D gene: TRBD1; J gene: TRBJ2-5; CDR3 protein: CAISESTGGLPETQYF; CDR3 DNA: TGTGCCATCAGTGAGTCGACAGGGGGGTTGCCGGAGACCCAGTACTTC
V gene: TRBV7-3; clone size: NA; D gene: TRBD1; J gene: TRBJ1-1; CDR3 protein: CASSSQTGETEAFF; CDR3 DNA: TGTGCCAGCAGCTCCCAGACAGGGGAAACTGAAGCTTTCTTT
V gene: TRBV5-1; clone size: NA; D gene: NA; J gene: TRBJ1-1; CDR3 protein: CASSLVGAGERLNTEAFF; CDR3 DNA: TGCGCCAGCAGCTTGGTAGGGGCAGGGGAGCGTTTGAACACTGAAGCTTTCTTT
V gene: TRBV6-5; clone size: NA; D gene: NA; J gene: TRBJ1-1; CDR3 protein: CASSYVGSREAEAFF; CDR3 DNA: TGTGCCAGCAGTTACGTGGGGTCGCGGGAGGCTGAAGCTTTCTTT
V gene: TRBV19; clone size: few; D gene: TRBD1; J gene: TRBJ2-1; CDR3 protein: CASTETGASYNEQFF; CDR3 DNA: TGTGCCAGTACCGAAACAGGGGCCTCCTACAATGAGCAGTTCTTC
V gene: TRBV14; clone size: NA; D gene: NA; J gene: TRBJ2-7; CDR3 protein: CASSETRVYYEQYF; CDR3 DNA: TGTGCCAGCAGCGAAACGAGGGTCTACTACGAGCAGTACTTC
V gene: TRBV6-1; clone size: NA; D gene: TRBD1; J gene: TRBJ1-2; CDR3 protein: CASSEATDRGRGYTF; CDR3 DNA: TGTGCCAGCAGTGAAGCGACTGACAGGGGTAGGGGCTACACCTTC
V gene: TRBV5-8; clone size: NA; D gene: TRBD2; J gene: TRBJ2-3; CDR3 protein: CASSLAAERGGDTDTQYF; CDR3 DNA: TGTGCCAGCAGCTTGGCAGCGGAGCGGGGGGGAGACACAGATACGCAGTATTTT
V gene: TRBV3-1/TRBV3-2; clone size: NA; D gene: NA; J gene: TRBJ2-2; CDR3 protein: CASSQEQGANTGELFF; CDR3 DNA: TGTGCCAGCAGCCAAGAACAGGGAGCGAACACCGGGGAGCTGTTTTTT
V gene: TRBV12-5; clone size: NA; D gene: TRBD2; J gene: TRBJ2-1; CDR3 protein: CASGLVLAGGYNEQFF; CDR3 DNA: TGTGCTAGTGGTTTGGTGCTAGCGGGGGGGTACAATGAGCAGTTCTTC
V gene: TRBV5-1; clone size: NA; D gene: TRBD2; J gene: TRBJ2-7; CDR3 protein: CASSLMGAGVTSYEQYF; CDR3 DNA: TGCGCCAGCAGCTTGATGGGTGCGGGGGTGACCTCCTACGAGCAGTACTTC
V gene: TRBV19; clone size: NA; D gene: NA; J gene: TRBJ1-5; CDR3 protein: CASSTVTVSNQPQHF; CDR3 DNA: TGTGCCAGTAGTACGGTGACAGTTAGCAATCAGCCCCAGCATTTT
V gene: TRBV7-3; clone size: NA; D gene: NA; J gene: TRBJ2-7; CDR3 protein: CASSDYRLNEQYF; CDR3 DNA: TGTGCCAGCAGCGATTACCGGTTGAACGAGCAGTACTTC
V gene: TRBV15; clone size: NA; D gene: TRBD2; J gene: TRBJ2-1; CDR3 protein: CATSRRGGAGNEQFF; CDR3 DNA: TGTGCCACCAGCAGACGGGGGGGCGCGGGCAATGAGCAGTTCTTC
V gene: TRBV6-5; clone size: NA; D gene: NA; J gene: TRBJ2-7; CDR3 protein: CASSSEVGAKYEQYF; CDR3 DNA: TGTGCCAGCAGCTCAGAAGTTGGGGCCAAATACGAGCAGTACTTC
V gene: TRBV15; clone size: NA; D gene: TRBD1; J gene: TRBJ1-1; CDR3 protein: CATSRAGGDSTSFF; CDR3 DNA: TGTGCCACCAGCAGAGCAGGTGGGGACAGTACATCTTTCTTT
V gene: TRBV5-1; clone size: NA; D gene: TRBD2; J gene: TRBJ2-7; CDR3 protein: CASSLAGGNEQYF; CDR3 DNA: TGCGCCAGCAGCTTGGCCGGGGGGAACGAGCAGTACTTC
V gene: TRBV6-4; clone size: NA; D gene: NA; J gene: TRBJ2-2; CDR3 protein: CASSAQGNTGELFF; CDR3 DNA: TGTGCCAGCAGTGCACAGGGGAACACCGGGGAGCTGTTTTTT
V gene: TRBV6-5; clone size: NA; D gene: TRBD1; J gene: TRBJ2-3; CDR3 protein: CASRGTGTDTQYF; CDR3 DNA: TGTGCCAGCAGAGGGACAGGGACAGATACGCAGTATTTT
V gene: TRBV24-1; clone size: once; D gene: NA; J gene: TRBJ1-1; CDR3 protein: CATSDGNRDTEAFF; CDR3 DNA: TGTGCCACCAGTGATGGCAACAGGGACACTGAAGCTTTCTTT
V gene: TRBV7-9; clone size: NA; D gene: NA; J gene: TRBJ1-1; CDR3 protein: CASIPKSGGATEAFF; CDR3 DNA: TGTGCCAGCATCCCTAAGAGCGGGGGCGCCACTGAAGCTTTCTTT